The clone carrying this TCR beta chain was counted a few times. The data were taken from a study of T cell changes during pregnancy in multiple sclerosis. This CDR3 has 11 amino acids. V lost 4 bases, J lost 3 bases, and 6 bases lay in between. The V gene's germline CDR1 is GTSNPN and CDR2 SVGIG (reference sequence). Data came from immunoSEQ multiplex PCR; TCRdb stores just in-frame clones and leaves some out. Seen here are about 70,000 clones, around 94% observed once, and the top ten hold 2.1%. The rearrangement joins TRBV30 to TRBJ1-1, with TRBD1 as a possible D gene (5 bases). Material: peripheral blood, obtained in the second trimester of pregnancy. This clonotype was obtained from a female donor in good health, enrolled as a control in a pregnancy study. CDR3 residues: CAWIRDTEAFF. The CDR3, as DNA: TGTGCCTGGATCAGGGACACTGAAGCTTTCTTT.